A selection of T cell receptor beta chains follows, all from one sample in a study of T cells in Graves' hyperthyroidism and ophthalmopathy. One entry per CDR3 protein results from TCRdb running MiXCR on the multiplex PCR reads. The repertoire consists of about 210,000 distinct CDR3 sequences, with approximately 17% occurring once and the leading ten covering under 65%. The sequencing input was blood. The receptor set was obtained from a man aged 50-60 years with Graves' hyperthyroidism. The CDR3 runs from the conserved cysteine through the conserved F or W. D genes are given only for firm matches. The size field is filled for only some rows; it gives once, few, many or a size class.

TRBD2	.	TRBV15	TRBJ2-1	CATSRDRGGAASGRFF	TGTGCCACCAGCAGAGATCGAGGGGGGGCCGCTAGCGGGAGATTCTTC
TRBD1	many	TRBV3-1	TRBJ2-2	CASSRQGAGGELFF	TGTGCCAGCAGTCGACAGGGGGCGGGCGGGGAGCTGTTTTTT
TRBD2	once	TRBV7-2	TRBJ2-7	CASRERGLAGFSYEQYF	TGTGCCAGCAGAGAAAGAGGACTAGCGGGATTCTCCTACGAGCAGTACTTC
TRBD1	.	TRBV28	TRBJ1-4	CASSSKPDRGSGMFF	TGTGCCAGCAGTTCTAAACCCGACAGGGGGTCCGGTATGTTTTTT
TRBD2	many	TRBV3-1	TRBJ2-1	CASSITSASYNEQFF	TGTGCCAGCAGCATTACTAGCGCCAGCTACAATGAGCAGTTCTTC
.	.	TRBV10-3	TRBJ2-1	CAISESRLGEQFF	TGTGCCATCAGTGAGTCGAGACTTGGTGAGCAGTTCTTC
.	few	TRBV2	TRBJ2-4	CASEGEAKNIQYF	TGTGCCAGCGAGGGGGAAGCCAAAAACATTCAGTACTTC
TRBD1	once	TRBV11-3	TRBJ2-5	CASSPPTGGSETQYF	TGTGCCAGCAGCCCACCGACAGGGGGCTCGGAGACCCAGTACTTC
.	few	TRBV12-5	TRBJ2-1	CASGLVYFLRAVANEQFF	TGTGCTAGTGGTTTGGTCTATTTCCTGAGGGCAGTGGCGAATGAGCAGTTCTTC
TRBD2	few	TRBV4-3	TRBJ2-7	CASSQELAGDEQYF	TGCGCCAGCAGCCAAGAACTAGCGGGGGACGAGCAGTACTTC
.	many	TRBV6-2/TRBV6-3	TRBJ2-3	CASSYSLANPVDTQYF	TGTGCCAGCAGTTACTCGCTAGCCAACCCCGTAGATACGCAGTATTTT